This TCR beta chain stems from a study of blood T cell repertoires in COVID-19. Background on the study: PBMCs, B-cell-depleted T cells, or T cells were the source of the cDNA or gDNA that made up the material.

Per the authors' pipeline: Quantification of nucleated cells was approximated via reference gene primer amplification. TCRdb's table, derived via immunoSEQ multiplex PCR, lists solely in-frame clones and lacks some. The V and J calls and the clone size are those of that table, but D and trimming were determined from the DNA. The profile shows about 200,000 clones, 82% of them singletons. The CDR3 covers 15 residues. The chain recombines TRBV21-1 with TRBJ2-1; no check of the table's D call, TRBD1, against the DNA was made. TRBV21-1 is described as a pseudogene. The TCR sequence derives from a human donor with acute or convalescent COVID-19. The donor label of this sample is uncertain. Sample: peripheral blood. DNA of the CDR3: TGTGGAACAGAAACCTACCCCAGCTCCTACAATGAGCAGTTCTTC. Its protein is CGTETYPSSYNEQFF.